Listed here are 24 T cell receptor beta chains from one sample, sequenced in a study of T cell repertoires in cytomegalovirus infection. TCRdb itself ran the reads through MiXCR, one entry per CDR3 protein. The data show about 310,000 distinct CDR3 sequences, about 8.8% seen once. Sequencing input: PBMCs. Receptors originate from a human donor in good health (CMV status not recorded). Some clones in this sample may be carry-over from other donors' samples.

This clonotype has at least ten counts. J is TRBJ2-1 and V is TRBV7-9, with TRBD1 identical over 7 bases. Germline V gives CDR1 SEHNR, CDR2 FQNEAQ (reference sequence). Trimming removed 5 bases from V and 3 bases from J; junction bases left unmatched: 7. This CDR3 has 15 residues. The CDR3 spells CASSARDRDYNEQFF. Here the CDR3 DNA reads TGTGCCAGCAGCGCCCGGGACAGAGACTACAATGAGCAGTTCTTC.

This sequence joins TRBV5-1 and TRBJ2-5; 7 bases map to TRBD2. Germline V lookup: CDR1 SGHRS, CDR2 YFSETQ. J gave up 2 bases and V 3 bases, and 4 bases lay outside the gene matches. CDR3 length equals 14 residues. The DNA for the CDR3 is TGCGCCAGCAGCTCGAGCGGGGTTCAAGAGACCCAGTACTTC. Its protein product is CASSSSGVQETQYF.

This clonotype was seen a few times. V usage is TRBV3-1 and J usage is TRBJ2-7; 7 bases map to TRBD2. The CDR3 contains 15 residues. J was trimmed by 4 bases and V by 3 bases; bases with no gene match: 9. CDR1 is LGHDT, CDR2 YNNKEL, per germline (reference sequence). The CDR3 region has the DNA TGTGCCAGCAGCCAGGGGGGGGATCCCTATTACGAGCAGTACTTC. Protein: CASSQGGDPYYEQYF.

The table lists this clonotype with many counts. The chain is built from TRBV6-5 and TRBJ1-5; D perhaps matches TRBD1 (5 bases). The V and J ends lost 8 bases and 1 base respectively, with 15 bases between them. Germline CDR1 and CDR2: MNHEY and SVGAGI. CDR3 length: 15 residues. CDR3 sequence: CASQSFGGSNQPQHF. The CDR3, as DNA: TGTGCCAGCCAAAGCTTTGGGGGGAGCAATCAGCCCCAGCATTTT.

As to this clonotype: This sequence may be a read error, since a much larger clone differs from it by one base. CDR3 in amino acids: CASSLESWGGGRTNTEAFF. The CDR3 coding sequence is TGCGCCAGCAGCTTGGAATCGTGGGGGGGGGGCCGAACGAACACTGAAGCTTTCTTT. This chain links TRBV5-1 with TRBJ1-1, with a weak D call TRBD1 (6 bases). This CDR3 spans 19 amino acids. Trimming removed 0 bases from V and 1 base from J, with 22 bases in between. CDR1 and CDR2 from the germline V gene are SGHRS and YFSETQ.

In its sample, this clonotype was seen many times. The chain uses TRBV6-2 or TRBV6-3 and TRBJ1-1; the match to TRBD1 covers 7 bases. The length of the CDR3 is 12 residues. Germline CDR1 reads MNHEY; CDR2 reads SVGEGT. After removal of 2 bases from V and 7 bases from J, the junction contained 1 base not matched to a gene. The CDR3 loop reads CASSYRDSEAFF. Here the CDR3 DNA reads TGTGCCAGCAGTTACCGGGACAGTGAAGCTTTCTTT.

A note on this clonotype: A much more abundant neighbour one base away suggests this may be a read error. The rearrangement joins TRBV5-1 to TRBJ1-2; 11 bases match TRBD1. Germline lookup yields CDR1 SGHRS and CDR2 YFSETQ. Unmatched junction bases numbered 8, after V lost 4 bases and J lost 9 bases. The CDR3 extends over 14 amino acids. CDR3 loop: CASSRDRGMYRYTF. CDR3 sequence (DNA): TGCGCCAGCAGCCGGGACAGGGGGATGTATCGCTACACCTTC.

This clonotype was picked up many times. The rearrangement joins TRBV7-9 to TRBJ2-2; TRBD1 might be the D (6 bases). The CDR3 loop spans 17 amino acids. The germline V gene encodes CDR1 SEHNR and CDR2 FQNEAQ (reference sequence). Deletions cut 3 bases from V and 0 bases from J, with 14 bases between. The CDR3 spells CASSLLAGTPNTGELFF. Here the CDR3 DNA reads TGTGCCAGCAGCTTGTTGGCCGGGACACCGAACACCGGGGAGCTGTTTTTT.

This clonotype was recorded at least ten times. The chain employs TRBV20-1 and TRBJ1-4, with TRBD1 as a possible D gene (5 bases). The CDR3 is 14 amino acids. Germline lookup yields CDR1 DFQATT and CDR2 SNEGSKA (reference sequence). V was trimmed by 0 bases and J by 7 bases, leaving 12 bases between them. The CDR3 DNA is TGCAGTGCTAGAGACAGGGCCCTCGGTGAAAAACTGTTTTTT. Its protein is CSARDRALGEKLFF.

This clonotype was recorded at least ten times. The chain is built from TRBV14 and TRBJ2-1; no definite D call. This CDR3 is built from 16 residues. Germline V gene lookup returns CDR1 SGHDN and CDR2 FVKESK. V was cut by 4 bases and J by 3 bases, with 16 bases left in between. The chain's CDR3 is CASSPTGRHIYNEQFF. The CDR3 nucleotides are TGTGCCAGCAGCCCGACCGGACGGCACATCTACAATGAGCAGTTCTTC.

This clonotype was detected ten times or more. The gene calls are TRBV7-2 and TRBJ2-3; 9 bases line up with TRBD2. V lost 3 bases, J lost 4 bases, and 8 bases stayed unmatched. The germline V gene has CDR1 SGHTA and CDR2 FQGNSA. The length of the CDR3 is 16 residues. Written as DNA, the CDR3 is TGTGCCAGCAGCTTGACTAGCGGAATCGGACCAGATACGCAGTATTTT. It encodes CASSLTSGIGPDTQYF.

This clonotype has at least ten counts. The rearrangement joins TRBV7-6 to TRBJ1-5, with TRBD1 identical over 8 bases. This CDR3 has 15 residues. The J segment lost 7 bases and the V segment lost 0 bases, leaving 5 bases of the junction unmatched. Germline CDR1 and CDR2: SGHVS and FNYEAQ. CDR3 protein: CASSLADRVVQPQHF. The DNA of the CDR3 is TGTGCCAGCAGCTTAGCGGACAGGGTCGTGCAGCCCCAGCATTTT.

This clonotype has ten or more counts. The gene calls are TRBV12-3 or TRBV12-4 and TRBJ2-1; D gene uncertain. Between the trimmed V and J ends, which lost 2 bases and 0 bases, there was a span of 5 bases. The CDR3 spans 14 residues. In DNA form, the CDR3 reads TGTGCCAGCAGTTTATTGGACTCCTACAATGAGCAGTTCTTC. Translating it yields CASSLLDSYNEQFF.

The chain is built from TRBV15 and TRBJ2-1; 7 bases are shared with TRBD1. This CDR3 spans 15 amino acids. CDR1 is LNHNV and CDR2 is YYDKDF in the germline V gene (reference sequence). The V and J ends lost 3 bases and 5 bases, in that order; junction bases with no gene match: 7. This CDR3 reads CATSRARTGNNEQFF. The CDR3 DNA follows: TGTGCCACCAGCAGGGCGAGGACAGGAAACAATGAGCAGTTCTTC.

This clonotype showed up many times. V is TRBV6-2 or TRBV6-3 and J is TRBJ2-1; D unclear. Germline V gives CDR1 MNHEY, CDR2 SVGEGT. This CDR3 spans 13 amino acids. V lost 4 bases and J 0 bases, leaving 4 bases between the germline ends. The CDR3 here is CASSFSSYNEQFF. The CDR3 DNA is TGTGCCAGCAGTTTTAGCTCCTACAATGAGCAGTTCTTC.

CDR3 DNA: TGTGCCAGCAGCCCAGGGGAGAGCTATGGCTACACCTTC. Translated: CASSPGESYGYTF. The V gene is TRBV7-2, the J gene TRBJ1-2, with D tentatively TRBD1 (6 bases). This CDR3 comprises 13 residues. Trimming removed 5 bases at V and 4 bases at J, with 11 bases between. The germline V gene has CDR1 SGHTA and CDR2 FQGNSA.

This clonotype was picked up many times. J is TRBJ2-4 and V is TRBV20-1; the D is unclear. Per germline, CDR1 DFQATT and CDR2 SNEGSKA (reference sequence). The V gene lost 6 bases and the J gene lost 0 bases, with 12 bases spanning the gap. CDR3 length: 14 residues. The CDR3 DNA reads TGCAGTGCCTCGGCGGTGCTAGCCAAAAACATTCAGTACTTC. As protein: CSASAVLAKNIQYF.

The genes are TRBV3-1 and TRBJ2-3; D may be TRBD2 (6 bases). CDR1 is LGHDT, CDR2 YNNKEL, per germline (reference sequence). The CDR3 is 16 residues long. Between the trimmed V and J ends, which lost 0 bases and 6 bases, there was a span of 16 bases. The CDR3 reads CASSQEITGEKDTQYF. The CDR3 DNA reads as TGTGCCAGCAGCCAAGAAATAACGGGGGAAAAGGATACGCAGTATTTT.

This clonotype was counted many times. This rearrangement joins TRBV4-3 to TRBJ1-1, with D perhaps TRBD1 (6 bases). Germline V gene data show CDR1 as LGHNA and CDR2 as YSLEER. The V end was cut by 0 bases, the J end by 5 bases, with 13 bases between. The CDR3 is made up of 15 amino acids. The CDR3 here is CASSQEGQGWTEAFF. The DNA for the CDR3 is TGCGCCAGCAGCCAAGAAGGGCAGGGGTGGACTGAAGCTTTCTTT.

This clonotype was counted only a few times. This sequence joins TRBV20-1 and TRBJ1-5; D may be TRBD1 (5 bases). The V gene's germline CDR1 is DFQATT and CDR2 SNEGSKA (reference sequence). The CDR3 spans 13 residues. V shed 0 bases and J shed 5 bases, with 8 bases lying between them. CDR3 sequence (DNA): TGCAGTGCTAGAGATCAGGGTTATCAGCCCCAGCATTTT. Translation gives CSARDQGYQPQHF.

This clonotype was picked up many times. The chain has TRBV18 and TRBJ1-1, with D possibly matching TRBD1 (5 bases). CDR3 length: 13 amino acids. CDR1 and CDR2 from the germline V gene are KGHSH and LQKENI. V was trimmed by 2 bases and J by 11 bases, leaving 15 bases between them. For the CDR3, the DNA is TGTGCCAGCTCACCAAGGACGGGACCCGAGGCTTTCTTT. Encoded protein: CASSPRTGPEAFF.

This clonotype has a count of ten or more. The chain uses TRBV7-2 and TRBJ2-3; D is ambiguous. V was clipped by 2 bases and J by 4 bases, with 13 bases between them. Germline V CDR1 and CDR2: SGHTA, FQGNSA. The CDR3 spans 15 residues. CDR3 sequence: CASSLLANIADTQYF. CDR3 DNA: TGTGCCAGCAGCTTACTCGCCAACATCGCAGATACGCAGTATTTT. The whole variable domain, filled in from reference TRBV7-2 and TRBJ2-3, reads GAGVSQSPSNKVTEKGKDVELRCDPISGHTALYWYRQSLGQGLEFLIYFQGNSAPDKSGLPSDRFSAERTGGSVSTLTIQRTQQEDSAVYLCASSLLANIADTQYFGPGTRLTVL.

The table lists this clonotype with many counts. The chain joins TRBV12-3 or TRBV12-4 to TRBJ1-5; 9 nucleotides align to TRBD1. The CDR3 is 15 amino acids. Germline trimming cut 1 base from V and 7 bases from J; bases unmatched to any gene: 5. Here the CDR3 reads CASSLDRGLGQPQHF. The CDR3 bases are TGTGCCAGCAGTTTAGACAGGGGGCTAGGACAGCCCCAGCATTTT.

There are many counts of this clonotype. The genes are TRBV6-1 and TRBJ2-2; D may be TRBD1 or TRBD2 (5 bases each). The CDR3 is made up of 16 amino acids. CDR1 is MNHNS, CDR2 SASEGT, per germline. V lost 7 bases and J lost 0, with 15 bases in between. The CDR3 region is CASTPRGGSNTGELFF. CDR3 nucleotide sequence: TGTGCCAGCACCCCCCGGGGCGGTTCGAACACCGGGGAGCTGTTTTTT.